This TCR beta chain was sequenced for a study of shared clonotypes between healthy human individuals. In the study overall: The plates for each donor numbered three CD4 naive, three CD4 memory, two CD8 naive and one CD8 memory.

Assay used: immunoSEQ multiplex PCR; TCRdb lists only in-frame clones, some missing. The sample includes millions of clones, around 95% of them seen just once. Study conclusions and caveats: Clonotype sharing among the donors was expected to vary with sequencing depth. Depth was large, yet rarefaction showed that sorted-subset sequencing was incomplete.

To note about this clone: The antigen remains undetermined.

V was pared by 3 bases and J by 5 bases, with 19 bases between. The CDR3 is 16 residues long. The germline gives CDR1 LNHDA, CDR2 SQIVND (reference sequence). This TCR derives from a man aged 18 to 29 in good health. Sequencing was performed on naive CD4+ T cells sorted from blood. Subset defined: CD45RA+ positively selected. This chain joins TRBV19 and TRBJ2-5, with D hard to call. The CDR3 here is CASSISLGLAAETQYF. The CDR3 DNA is TGTGCCAGTAGTATTTCCCTCGGGTTAGCTGCGGAGACCCAGTACTTC. Full variable domain (outside the CDR3, taken from reference TRBV19 and TRBJ2-5): DGGITQSPKYLFRKEGQNVTLSCEQNLNHDAMYWYRQDPGQGLRLIYYSQIVNDFQKGDIAEGYSVSREKKESFPLTVTSAQKNPTAFYLCASSISLGLAAETQYFGPGTRLLVL.